The 14 T cell receptor beta chains listed next were all sequenced from one sample in a study of blood T cell repertoires in COVID-19 (dated by TCRdb to 2020 to 2022). The library was obtained by the immunoSEQ multiplex PCR assay. Entries here come from immuneACCESS through TCRdb and include only in-frame sequences with V and J called. Some clones fail to appear in such tables; in the studies checked, an unresolved V gene covers under half of the shortfall, and the cause of the remainder is unknown. In all, the sample holds approximately 90,000 clones, and 75% to 85% of those were seen once. The top ten constitute around 25% of the sample. Sequencing was done on a sample of peripheral blood. Source of these receptors: a man in his 60s with acute or convalescent COVID-19.

The rearrangement links TRBV18 to TRBJ1-2, with D perhaps matching TRBD1 (5 bases). V was cut by 8 bases and J by 6 bases, with 16 bases left in between. The CDR3 has 13 amino acids. Germline V gene sequence: CDR1 KGHSH, CDR2 LQKENI. The CDR3 DNA is TGTGCCAGCCGACCTGACAGCCCCCATGGCTACACCTTC. Protein: CASRPDSPHGYTF.

The chain employs TRBV5-1 and TRBJ1-1; D gene ambiguous. V lost 0 bases and J lost 0, with 12 bases in between. Per germline, CDR1 SGHRS and CDR2 YFSETQ. The CDR3 contains 16 residues. The CDR3, as DNA: TGCGCCAGCAGCTTGGATCCGAGGGTCTTGAACACTGAAGCTTTCTTT. Protein sequence: CASSLDPRVLNTEAFF.

The gene calls are TRBV6-5 and TRBJ1-5, with 9 bases matching TRBD1. V lost 7 bases to trimming and J lost 7 bases; unmatched junction nucleotides: 11. The CDR3 extends over 15 amino acids. The germline CDR1 and CDR2 sequences are MNHEY and SVGAGI. CDR3 region: CASTQPTGGWQPQHF. For the CDR3, the DNA is TGTGCCAGCACTCAACCGACAGGGGGGTGGCAGCCCCAGCATTTT.

The chain carries TRBV7-9 and TRBJ1-1; 8 bases agree with TRBD1. The CDR3 extends over 18 amino acids. The V and J ends lost 6 bases and 0 bases, in that order; junction bases with no gene match: 15. Germline V gene lookup returns CDR1 SEHNR and CDR2 FQNEAQ (reference sequence). The chain's CDR3 is CASRWGGQGMRLNTEAFF. For the CDR3, the DNA is TGTGCCAGCAGGTGGGGCGGACAGGGTATGCGGTTGAACACTGAAGCTTTCTTT.

This chain uses TRBV27 with TRBJ2-1, with no clear D. Germline V CDR1 and CDR2: MNHEY, SMNVEV (reference sequence). The germline V and J ends were trimmed by 5 bases and 6 bases, with 17 bases remaining between them. This CDR3 is 15 amino acids long. The CDR3 reads CASSPRGTVPNEQFF. Written as DNA, the CDR3 is TGTGCCAGCAGTCCCCGTGGCACAGTCCCCAATGAGCAGTTCTTC.

The rearrangement uses TRBV28 and TRBJ1-1; D not resolved. CDR1 MDHEN and CDR2 SYDVKM come from the germline V gene. The germline V and J ends were trimmed by 4 bases and 4 bases, with 10 bases remaining between them. The CDR3 loop spans 13 amino acids. CDR3 bases: TGTGCCAGCAGTTCCCCAGCAGGCACTGAAGCTTTCTTT. Its translation: CASSSPAGTEAFF.

The chain uses TRBV7-2 and TRBJ2-3; 12 bases match TRBD2. Trimming removed 4 bases from V and 2 bases from J; junction bases left unmatched: 7. Germline V lookup: CDR1 SGHTA, CDR2 FQGNSA. The CDR3 sequence is 17 residues long. The CDR3 loop reads CASSSTSGGLPTDTQYF. CDR3 in DNA: TGTGCCAGCAGCTCCACTAGCGGGGGGTTACCCACAGATACGCAGTATTTT.

CDR3 residues: CASSYLGRAGAEAFF. CDR3 DNA: TGCGCCAGCAGCTATCTAGGACGGGCGGGGGCTGAAGCTTTCTTT. V gene TRBV4-3 combines with J gene TRBJ1-1; tentatively, D is TRBD1 (5 bases). The CDR3 totals 15 residues. Trimming pared 5 bases from V and 6 bases from J, leaving 19 bases between. Germline CDR1 and CDR2: LGHNA and YSLEER.

This clone was picked up a small number of times. The CDR3 coding sequence is TGTGCCAGCAGGGCAGACATCTCTGGAAACACCATATATTTT. Protein: CASRADISGNTIYF. This chain connects TRBV2 to TRBJ1-3, with D uncertain. V shed 6 bases and J shed 0 bases, with 9 bases lying between them. The CDR3 length is 14 residues. Germline lookup yields CDR1 SNHLY and CDR2 FYNNEI.

The V and J genes are TRBV5-5 and TRBJ1-1, with unresolved D. This CDR3 spans 14 amino acids. Trimming took 0 bases from V and 1 from J, leaving 7 bases between them. Germline V gives CDR1 SGHKS, CDR2 YYEKEE (reference sequence). For the CDR3, the DNA is TGTGCCAGCAGCTTGGCGACTAGGAACACTGAAGCTTTCTTT. It is translated as CASSLATRNTEAFF.

The gene calls are TRBV11-2 and TRBJ2-7, with TRBD1 matching 7 bases. Germline V gene lookup returns CDR1 SGHAT and CDR2 FQNNGV. The V and J ends lost 3 bases and 3 bases, in that order; junction bases with no gene match: 11. This CDR3 has 16 amino acids. Here the CDR3 reads CASSLQTGTAVYEQYF. As DNA, the CDR3 is TGTGCCAGCAGCTTGCAAACCGGGACAGCCGTCTACGAGCAGTACTTC.

The chain uses TRBV9 and TRBJ2-5, with 12 bases that match TRBD1. The V and J ends lost 5 bases and 5 bases, in that order; junction bases with no gene match: 10. The CDR3 spans 16 residues. Germline lookup yields CDR1 SGDLS and CDR2 YYNGEE. The CDR3 sequence is CASSSRDRGRRETQYF. Here the CDR3 DNA reads TGTGCCAGCAGTTCCCGGGACAGGGGGCGGCGGGAGACCCAGTACTTC.

CDR3 sequence (DNA): TGTGCCATCGCGGAAAGGCTAACTCAAGAGACCCAGTACTTC. Its translation: CAIAERLTQETQYF. The V call is TRBV10-3, the J call TRBJ2-5, with no clear D. V was shortened by 8 bases and J by 2 bases, with 15 bases between the two germline ends. CDR1 is ENHRY and CDR2 is SYGVKD in the germline V gene. The CDR3 has 14 residues.

The chain has TRBV28 and TRBJ1-4, with 10 bases identical to TRBD1. With V trimmed by 8 bases and J by 7 bases, 4 bases remained unmatched. The germline V gene has CDR1 MDHEN and CDR2 SYDVKM. This CDR3 comprises 13 residues. CDR3: CASWRDRGEKLFF. The CDR3 nucleotides read TGTGCCAGCTGGAGGGACAGGGGTGAAAAACTGTTTTTT.